Listed here are 19 T cell receptor beta chains from one sample, sequenced in a study of T cells after yellow fever vaccination. TCRdb used MiXCR to reprocess the 5' RACE reads, holding one entry per CDR3 protein. The sample yields just under 600,000 distinct CDR3 sequences, roughly 12% seen once. The input for sequencing was PBMCs, taken on the day of the yellow fever booster vaccination. These receptors were taken from a man in his thirties or forties who received the YFV17D yellow fever vaccine.

The V and J genes are TRBV12-3 or TRBV12-4 and TRBJ2-7, with 8 nucleotides matching TRBD2. Trimming at V came to 4 bases and at J to 7 bases, leaving 12 bases not matched to a gene. The CDR3 spans 15 residues. DNA for the CDR3: TGTGCCAGCAGTTACTCGGGACTAGAGGGGTCTGAGCAGTACTTC. This gives the protein CASSYSGLEGSEQYF.

This clonotype has just a few counts. The gene calls are TRBV5-4 and TRBJ1-2, with a tentative D call TRBD1 (5 bases). Germline V lookup: CDR1 SGHNT, CDR2 YYREEE (reference sequence). Trimming left V 0 bases short and J 4 bases short, with 13 bases between. The CDR3 has 15 residues. The CDR3 is CASSLAVRDGYGYTF. The CDR3 region has the DNA TGTGCCAGCAGCTTGGCGGTCCGGGACGGCTATGGCTACACCTTC.

The chain carries TRBV20-1 and TRBJ2-7; the match to TRBD2 covers 8 bases. The CDR3 is made up of 11 amino acids. V dropped 3 bases and J dropped 9; count of bases not matched to a gene: 4. The germline V gene encodes CDR1 DFQATT and CDR2 SNEGSKA (reference sequence). CDR3 protein: CSASGLAGQYF. Written as DNA, the CDR3 is TGCAGTGCTAGTGGGCTAGCGGGGCAGTACTTC.

In nucleotides, the CDR3 is TGTGCCAGCAGCGAGAGCGGGAAGGGCAATGAGCAGTTCTTC. Translating gives CASSESGKGNEQFF. The chain carries TRBV9 and TRBJ2-1; 7 positions match TRBD2. V lost 3 bases and J lost 6; bases outside the gene matches: 6. Germline loops: CDR1 SGDLS, CDR2 YYNGEE. The CDR3 spans 14 residues.

This clonotype was found a few times. V is TRBV7-2 and J is TRBJ2-7, with D maybe TRBD2 (6 bases). Germline-derived CDR1 and CDR2 are SGHTA and FQGNSA. V was pared by 5 bases and J by 7 bases, with 24 bases between. The CDR3 has 16 residues. As DNA, the CDR3 is TGTGCCAGCAGCCACAATCCCTGGAACGGGGCGGGAGAGCAGTACTTC. It encodes CASSHNPWNGAGEQYF.

This clonotype has a handful of counts. The chain employs TRBV20-1 and TRBJ2-3, with TRBD2 identical over 8 bases. The germline V gene has CDR1 DFQATT and CDR2 SNEGSKA (reference sequence). The V and J ends lost 3 bases and 8 bases, in that order; junction bases with no gene match: 16. CDR3 length: 16 residues. CDR3 DNA sequence: TGCAGTGCTAGGGCAAGCGGGAGCTCACCTGGGGGTACGCAGTATTTT. This translates into CSARASGSSPGGTQYF.

The rearrangement uses TRBV5-4 and TRBJ2-1, with 16 bases lining up with TRBD2. Germline V gene data show CDR1 as SGHNT and CDR2 as YYREEE (reference sequence). The CDR3 extends over 18 amino acids. Trimming at V came to 4 bases and at J to 0 bases, leaving 4 bases not matched to a gene. The CDR3 DNA reads TGTGCCAGCAGCACCGGGACTAGCGGGAGGGGCTCCTACAATGAGCAGTTCTTC. This codes for CASSTGTSGRGSYNEQFF.

This clonotype was seen only a few times. J is TRBJ2-3 and V is TRBV3-1, with D perhaps TRBD1 (5 bases). Per germline, CDR1 LGHDT and CDR2 YNNKEL (reference sequence). The CDR3 totals 15 residues. The V end was cut by 5 bases, the J end by 0 bases, with 12 bases between. The CDR3 DNA follows: TGTGCCAGCAGCTTAACCGACAGCAGCACAGATACGCAGTATTTT. This gives the protein CASSLTDSSTDTQYF.

The rearrangement uses TRBV3-1 and TRBJ2-1, with TRBD2 identical over 11 bases. The CDR3 has 22 amino acids. V gave up 0 bases and J gave up 7 bases; unmatched junction bases: 23. Germline CDR1 is LGHDT and CDR2 is YNNKEL (reference sequence). The CDR3 sequence: CASSQDPSGRSRLGRASNEQFF. The CDR3 coding sequence is TGTGCCAGCAGCCAAGACCCTAGCGGGAGGTCGAGGTTGGGACGGGCTTCAAATGAGCAGTTCTTC.

This clonotype has more than one count but fewer than ten. This sequence joins TRBV7-8 and TRBJ1-2; TRBD1 agrees at 11 bases. The V gene's germline CDR1 is SGHVS and CDR2 FQNEAQ. This CDR3 spans 14 amino acids. V lost 5 bases and J lost 8; bases outside the gene matches: 7. CDR3 nucleotide sequence: TGTGCCAGCAGCCAGGGACAGGGGGTGGGCGGCTACACCTTC. It translates to CASSQGQGVGGYTF. Combining the CDR3 with reference TRBV7-8 and TRBJ1-2 gives the whole variable domain GAGVSQSPRYKVAKRGQDVALRCDPISGHVSLFWYQQALGQGPEFLTYFQNEAQLDKSGLPSDRFFAERPEGSVSTLKIQRTQQEDSAVYLCASSQGQGVGGYTFGSGTRLTVV.

The chain recombines TRBV15 with TRBJ2-1; 10 bases match TRBD1. Trimming at V came to 5 bases and at J to 5 bases, leaving 6 bases not matched to a gene. Germline V lookup: CDR1 LNHNV, CDR2 YYDKDF (reference sequence). The CDR3 runs to 15 residues. The CDR3 DNA sequence: TGTGCCACCAGCCGCCGGGACAGGGGAAACAATGAGCAGTTCTTC. It encodes CATSRRDRGNNEQFF.

Of note for this clonotype: Its ends do not fully match the called genes, so a read error is possible. The chain recombines TRBV20-1 with TRBJ2-1; perhaps TRBD2 as D (6 bases). CDR1 and CDR2 from the germline V gene are DFQATT and SNEGSKA (reference sequence). The CDR3 extends over 15 amino acids. CDR3 in amino acids: CCASSRTLATNEQFF. CDR3 nucleotides: TGCTGTGCTAGCAGCCGTACCCTAGCGACCAATGAGCAGTTCTTC.

This chain connects TRBV12-3 or TRBV12-4 to TRBJ1-1; no firm D call. The CDR3 loop spans 13 amino acids. The V end lost 6 bases, the J end lost 1 base, and 9 bases lay between the germline ends. This CDR3 is CASRKQSNTEAFF. CDR3 nucleotide sequence: TGTGCCAGCAGGAAACAGTCGAACACTGAAGCTTTCTTT.

This clonotype was found a few times. This chain connects TRBV5-5 to TRBJ2-1; D perhaps matches TRBD2 (6 bases). The CDR3 extends over 13 amino acids. With 2 bases removed from V and 7 bases from J, the gap between germline ends came to 10 bases. The germline V gene has CDR1 SGHKS and CDR2 YYEKEE (reference sequence). The CDR3, as DNA: TGTGCCAGCAGCTTAGGGGACTCGAATGAGCAGTTCTTC. Translated: CASSLGDSNEQFF.

V is TRBV7-2 and J is TRBJ2-7; 14 bases fit TRBD2. The CDR3 has 17 amino acids. Germline CDR1 is SGHTA and CDR2 is FQGNSA. V was clipped by 1 base and J by 0 bases; unmatched bases: 2. CDR3 region: CASSLVGTSGSSYEQYF. CDR3 bases: TGTGCCAGCAGCTTAGTTGGGACTAGCGGGAGCTCCTACGAGCAGTACTTC. Based on the CDR3 plus reference TRBV7-2 and TRBJ2-7, the full variable domain is GAGVSQSPSNKVTEKGKDVELRCDPISGHTALYWYRQSLGQGLEFLIYFQGNSAPDKSGLPSDRFSAERTGGSVSTLTIQRTQQEDSAVYLCASSLVGTSGSSYEQYFGPGTRLTVT.

This clonotype was counted between two and nine times. The chain recombines TRBV12-3 or TRBV12-4 with TRBJ2-2; 7 nucleotides line up with TRBD2. V was clipped by 8 bases and J by 5 bases; unmatched bases: 8. The CDR3 is made up of 14 amino acids. CDR3 DNA: TGTGCCAGCGAGGCGGGAGTAGGTACCGGGGAGCTGTTTTTT. It codes for CASEAGVGTGELFF.

The V gene is TRBV20-1, the J gene TRBJ2-1; D is possibly TRBD1 (5 bases). This CDR3 contains 13 residues. Deletions cut 3 bases from V and 7 bases from J, with 13 bases between. Per germline, CDR1 DFQATT and CDR2 SNEGSKA (reference sequence). Written as DNA, the CDR3 is TGCAGTGCTAGTGAACGGAACAGGAATGAGCAGTTCTTC. Its protein product is CSASERNRNEQFF.

This clonotype was counted between two and nine times. This chain links TRBV6-2 or TRBV6-3 with TRBJ1-5; the match to TRBD1 covers 8 bases. V gave up 2 bases and J gave up 7 bases; unmatched junction bases: 7. The CDR3 is made up of 15 amino acids. Germline CDR1 and CDR2: MNHEY and SVGEGT. The CDR3 bases are TGTGCCAGCAGTTACGCGGGACAGGTGGGACAGCCCCAGCATTTT. It codes for CASSYAGQVGQPQHF.

This CDR3 is CASSPSGNSNQPQHF. Here the CDR3 DNA reads TGTGCCAGCAGTCCCTCAGGGAATAGCAATCAGCCCCAGCATTTT. V is TRBV12-3 or TRBV12-4 and J is TRBJ1-5; D possibly corresponds to TRBD1 (5 bases). The V end lost 5 bases, the J end lost 0 bases, and 11 bases lay between the germline ends. The CDR3 length is 15 residues.